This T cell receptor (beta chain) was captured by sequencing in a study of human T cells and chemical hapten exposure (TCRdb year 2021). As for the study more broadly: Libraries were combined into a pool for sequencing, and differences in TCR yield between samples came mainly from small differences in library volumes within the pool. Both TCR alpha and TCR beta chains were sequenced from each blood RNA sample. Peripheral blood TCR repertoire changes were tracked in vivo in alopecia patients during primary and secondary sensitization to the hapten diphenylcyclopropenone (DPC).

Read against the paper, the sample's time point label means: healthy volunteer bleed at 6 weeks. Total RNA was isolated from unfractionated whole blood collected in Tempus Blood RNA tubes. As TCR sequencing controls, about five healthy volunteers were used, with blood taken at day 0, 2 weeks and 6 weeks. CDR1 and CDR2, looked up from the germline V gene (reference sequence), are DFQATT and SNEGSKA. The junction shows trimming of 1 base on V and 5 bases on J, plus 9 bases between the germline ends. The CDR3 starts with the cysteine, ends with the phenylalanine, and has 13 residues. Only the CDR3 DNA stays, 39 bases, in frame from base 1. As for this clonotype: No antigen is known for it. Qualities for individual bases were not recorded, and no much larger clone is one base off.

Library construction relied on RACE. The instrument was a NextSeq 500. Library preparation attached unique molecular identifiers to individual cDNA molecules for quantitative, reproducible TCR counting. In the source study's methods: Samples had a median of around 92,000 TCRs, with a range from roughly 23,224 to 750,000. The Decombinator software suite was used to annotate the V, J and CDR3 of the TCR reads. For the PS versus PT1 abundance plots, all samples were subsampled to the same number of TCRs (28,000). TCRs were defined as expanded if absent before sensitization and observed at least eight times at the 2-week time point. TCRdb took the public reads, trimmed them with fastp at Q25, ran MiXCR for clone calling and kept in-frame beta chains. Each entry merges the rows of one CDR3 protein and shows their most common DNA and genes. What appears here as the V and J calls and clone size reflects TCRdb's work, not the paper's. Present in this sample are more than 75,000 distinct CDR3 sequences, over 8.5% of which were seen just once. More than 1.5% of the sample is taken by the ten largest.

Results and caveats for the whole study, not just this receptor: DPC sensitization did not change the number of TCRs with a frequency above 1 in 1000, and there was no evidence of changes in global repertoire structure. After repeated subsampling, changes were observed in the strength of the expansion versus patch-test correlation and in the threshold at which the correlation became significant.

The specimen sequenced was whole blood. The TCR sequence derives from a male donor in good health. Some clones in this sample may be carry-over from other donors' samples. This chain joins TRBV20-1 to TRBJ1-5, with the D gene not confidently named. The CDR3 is CSARASRDQPQHF. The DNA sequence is TGCAGTGCTAGAGCCTCCAGAGATCAGCCCCAGCATTTT.